This TCR beta chain emerged from a study of patients with pleural tuberculosis (dated by TCRdb to between 2014 and 2016). CDR1 and CDR2, per the germline V gene, are SNHLY and FYNNEI. V and J lose 0 bases and 5 bases, and a span of 5 bases separates them. Inclusive of the bounding cysteine and phenylalanine, the CDR3 is 12 residues long. Of all the DNA, just the CDR3 is kept, 36 bases in frame from base 1. Instrument on record: Illumina Genome Analyzer IIx. TCRdb's own reprocessing of the public reads used fastp at Q25 and MiXCR and kept productive beta chains. Rows with one shared CDR3 protein collapse into an entry with the most common genes and DNA. The sample yields some 29,000 distinct CDR3 sequences; over 15% were counted once. 3.5% to 4.5% of the sample is taken by the ten largest. This clonotype has ten or more counts. Its antigen remains unidentified. No much larger clone exists at a distance of one base, and base qualities are not known.

Recombination connected TRBV2 to TRBJ2-7; there is no confident call for the D gene. This sequence originates from a human donor with pleural tuberculosis. The source material was peripheral blood. CDR3 reads: CASSEATDEQYF. The DNA sequence is given as TGTGCCAGCAGTGAAGCGACGGACGAGCAGTACTTC. Beyond the CDR3, the reference TRBV2 and TRBJ2-7 genes provide the residues; the full variable domain reads: EPEVTQTPSHQVTQMGQEVILRCVPISNHLYFYWYRQILGQKVEFLVSFYNNEISEKSEIFDDQFSVERPDGSNFTLKIRSTKLEDSAMYFCASSEATDEQYFGPGTRLTVT.